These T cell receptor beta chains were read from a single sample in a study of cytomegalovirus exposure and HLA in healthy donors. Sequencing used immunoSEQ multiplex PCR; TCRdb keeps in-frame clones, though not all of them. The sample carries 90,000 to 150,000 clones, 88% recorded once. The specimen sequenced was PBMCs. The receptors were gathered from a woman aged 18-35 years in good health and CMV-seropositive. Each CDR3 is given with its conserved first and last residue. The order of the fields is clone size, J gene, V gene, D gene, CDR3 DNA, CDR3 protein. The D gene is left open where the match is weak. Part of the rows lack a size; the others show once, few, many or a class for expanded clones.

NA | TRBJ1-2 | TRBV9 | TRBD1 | TGTGCCAGCAGCCCAACGGGACAGGGACTCTATGGCTACACCTTC | CASSPTGQGLYGYTF
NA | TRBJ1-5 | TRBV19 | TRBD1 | TGTGCCAGTAAGGATGGGACAGGGTGGGAGCCCCAGCATTTT | CASKDGTGWEPQHF
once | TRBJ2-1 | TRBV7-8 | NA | TGTGCCAGCAGCTTAAGGGGCGATGAGCAGTTCTTC | CASSLRGDEQFF
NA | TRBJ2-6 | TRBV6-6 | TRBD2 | TGTGCCAGCAGTTATTGGGCGGGAGCTGGGGCCAACGTCCTGACTTTC | CASSYWAGAGANVLTF
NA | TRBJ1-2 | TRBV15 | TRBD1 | TGTGCCACCAGCAGAGACGCGGGACAGGGTTTTGGCTACACCTTC | CATSRDAGQGFGYTF
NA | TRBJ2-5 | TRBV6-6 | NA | TGTGCCAGCTGCAGGGGCCAAGAGACCCAGTACTTC | CASCRGQETQYF
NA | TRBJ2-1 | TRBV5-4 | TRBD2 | TGTGCCAGCAGCTTACCGGGAGCGGGGGGGCGGAATGAGCAGTTCTTC | CASSLPGAGGRNEQFF
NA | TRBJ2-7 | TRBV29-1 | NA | TGCAGCGTTGAAGTGAACGGGAGCGACGAGCAGTACTTC | CSVEVNGSDEQYF
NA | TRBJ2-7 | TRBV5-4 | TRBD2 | TGTGCCAGCAGCTCCAGGGGTAGCGGGGTCTACGAGCAGTACTTC | CASSSRGSGVYEQYF
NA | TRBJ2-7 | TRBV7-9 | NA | TGTGCCAGCAGCTCCTCGGGAGCATACGAGCAGTACTTC | CASSSSGAYEQYF
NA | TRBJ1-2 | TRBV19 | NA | TGTGCCAGTGGGACTGCGTCTAACTATGGCTACACCTTC | CASGTASNYGYTF
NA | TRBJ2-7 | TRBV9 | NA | TGTGCCAGCAGCAAAGCCGCTGACTCGTACGAGCAGTACTTC | CASSKAADSYEQYF
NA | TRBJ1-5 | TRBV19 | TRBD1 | TGTGCCAGTAGTAGGGACAGGGAGGGTCAGCCCCAGCATTTT | CASSRDREGQPQHF
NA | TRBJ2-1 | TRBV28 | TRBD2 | TGTGCCAGCAGCCTAAGAGGGTTATTTAGCGGGAGGGCTCGCGAGCAGTTCTTC | CASSLRGLFSGRAREQFF
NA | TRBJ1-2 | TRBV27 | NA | TGTGCCAGCAGCCCCTCGGGCAGGGGCGACTATGGCTACACCTTC | CASSPSGRGDYGYTF
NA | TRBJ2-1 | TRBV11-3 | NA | TGTGCCAGCAGCCTTAGTCACGGGTCGGTCAATGAGCAGTTCTTC | CASSLSHGSVNEQFF
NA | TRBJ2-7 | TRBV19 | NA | TGTGCCAGTAGCCGACAGAAACAAGACGAGCAGTACTTC | CASSRQKQDEQYF
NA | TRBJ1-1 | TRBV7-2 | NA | TGTGCCAGCAGCTTCCGGGGTTCCATGAACACTGAAGCTTTCTTT | CASSFRGSMNTEAFF
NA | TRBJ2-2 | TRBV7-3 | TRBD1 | TGTGCCAGCAGTTACACAGGGGGCGCGGACGGGGAGCTGTTTTTT | CASSYTGGADGELFF
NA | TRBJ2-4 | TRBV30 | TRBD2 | TGTGCCTGGAGTGTCGCGACTAGCGGGGTAGCCAAAAACATTCAGTACTTC | CAWSVATSGVAKNIQYF
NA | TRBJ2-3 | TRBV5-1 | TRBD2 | TGCGCCAGCAGCTTGCCCGGGAGCGGGAGACGGACAGATACGCAGTATTTT | CASSLPGSGRRTDTQYF
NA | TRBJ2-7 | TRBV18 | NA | TGTGCCAGCTCACAACAAAGCTCCTACGAGCAGTACTTC | CASSQQSSYEQYF
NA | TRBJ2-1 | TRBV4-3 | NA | TGCGCCAGCAGCCAAGATACTCACCAGGATGAGCAGTTCTTC | CASSQDTHQDEQFF
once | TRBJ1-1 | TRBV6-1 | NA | TGTGCCAGCAGGGTCACCGGGGGGAACACTGAAGCTTTCTTT | CASRVTGGNTEAFF
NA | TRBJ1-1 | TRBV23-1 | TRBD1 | TGCGCCAGCAGTCATAGGCCCTTGAACAGGGGGCACTACACTGAAGCTTTCTTT | CASSHRPLNRGHYTEAFF
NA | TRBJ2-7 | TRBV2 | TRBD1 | TGTGCCAGCACTGGGACAGGGGTGGACGAGCAGTACTTC | CASTGTGVDEQYF
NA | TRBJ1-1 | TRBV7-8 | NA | TGTGCCAGCAGCCCAGCCGGGGGGGGCATGAACACTGAAGCTTTCTTT | CASSPAGGGMNTEAFF
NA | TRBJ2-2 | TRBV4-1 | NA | TGCGCCAGCAGCCAATCTGGGCAGGGAACGAACACCGGGGAGCTGTTTTTT | CASSQSGQGTNTGELFF
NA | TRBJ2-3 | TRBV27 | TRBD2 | TGTGCCAGCAGTTTATCGTCACTAGCGGGATATAGCACAGATACGCAGTATTTT | CASSLSSLAGYSTDTQYF
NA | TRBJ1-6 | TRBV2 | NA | TGTGCCAGCAGTGAATTGGTCGGGAATAATTCACCCCTCCACTTT | CASSELVGNNSPLHF
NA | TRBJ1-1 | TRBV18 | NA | TGTGCCAGCTCACGCATACAGGGCTCCACTGAAGCTTTCTTT | CASSRIQGSTEAFF
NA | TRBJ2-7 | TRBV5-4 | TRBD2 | TGTGCCAGCAGCCCCTCTAGCGGGAGGAACGAGCAGTACTTC | CASSPSSGRNEQYF
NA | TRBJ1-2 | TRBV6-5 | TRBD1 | TGTGCCAGCAGTTACTCCGGGACAGGGGCGTATGGCTACACCTTC | CASSYSGTGAYGYTF
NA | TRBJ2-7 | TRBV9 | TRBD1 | TGTGCCAGCAGCGTGGGGACAGGGTATAACGAGCAGTACTTC | CASSVGTGYNEQYF
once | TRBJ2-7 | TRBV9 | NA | TGTGCCAGCAGCGTAGGGGAGAGTTCCTACGAGCAGTACTTC | CASSVGESSYEQYF
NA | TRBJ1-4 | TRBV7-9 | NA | TGTGCCAGCAGCTTAAGACTAGGGGAACTGTTTTTT | CASSLRLGELFF
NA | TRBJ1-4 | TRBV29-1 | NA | TGCAGCGTTAGCGGGGCTGAGGGGTTTTGGGAAAAACTGTTTTTT | CSVSGAEGFWEKLFF
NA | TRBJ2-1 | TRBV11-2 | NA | TGTGCCAGCAGCTTAGCCGGGAATGAGCAGTTCTTC | CASSLAGNEQFF
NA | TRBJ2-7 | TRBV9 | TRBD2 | TGTGCCAGCAGCGTCACCGGGACTAGGTCTGCCGAGCAGTACTTC | CASSVTGTRSAEQYF
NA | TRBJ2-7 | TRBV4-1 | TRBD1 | TGCGCCAGCAGCCCCGGGACAGGGATTTTCTACGAGCAGTACTTC | CASSPGTGIFYEQYF
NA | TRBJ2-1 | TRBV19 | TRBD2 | TGTGCCAGTACACTAGCGGGAAACTCCTACAATGAGCAGTTCTTC | CASTLAGNSYNEQFF
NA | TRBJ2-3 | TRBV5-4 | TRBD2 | TGTGCCAGCAGCTTGAAGGTTAGCGGGAGGGTGGATACGCAGTATTTT | CASSLKVSGRVDTQYF
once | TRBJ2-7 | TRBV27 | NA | TGTGCCTGCCCCTGGCCCTACGAGCAGTACTTC | CACPWPYEQYF
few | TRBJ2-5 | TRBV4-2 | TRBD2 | TGTGCCAGCAGCCGAACCGGGACTAGTACGACCCAGTACTTC | CASSRTGTSTTQYF
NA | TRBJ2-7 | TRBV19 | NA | TGTGCCAGTAGTATGGGACAAGCCTACGAGCAGTACTTC | CASSMGQAYEQYF
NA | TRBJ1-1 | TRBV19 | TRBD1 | TGTGCCAGTAGTATACGGGACAGCAACACTGAAGCTTTCTTT | CASSIRDSNTEAFF